Sequencing of this T cell receptor beta chain was carried out in a study of T cells after yellow fever vaccination. TCRdb ran MiXCR on the 5' RACE reads and lists one entry per CDR3 protein. This sample yields some 300,000 distinct CDR3 sequences, of which approximately 8% are seen a single time; about 3.7% belongs to the top ten. The CDR3 has 15 residues. In germline, CDR1 is DFQATT, CDR2 SNEGSKA (reference sequence). V was pared by 0 bases and J by 4 bases, with 14 bases between. The sample holds a few counts of this clonotype. The clonotype was recovered from a man aged 18 to 29 who received the YFV17D yellow fever vaccine. The chain has TRBV20-1 and TRBJ2-3, with a possible D match to TRBD1 (5 bases). Sequenced here: CD4+ T cells sorted from PBMCs, sampled 5 days after the yellow fever booster vaccination. CDR3 nucleotide sequence: TGCAGTGCTAGAGATCCTACAGGCTCCCCAGATACGCAGTATTTT. Its translation: CSARDPTGSPDTQYF.